This record covers a single T cell receptor (beta chain). This clonotype was counted a few times. Its cognate antigen has yet to be identified. It has no much larger one-base neighbor in the sample; base qualities were not kept. The data were taken from a study (dated by TCRdb to between 2015 and 2016). The CDR3 contains 15 residues, cysteine and phenylalanine counted. Only the CDR3 region is kept as DNA, spanning 45 bases read in frame from base 1. CDR1 and CDR2, per the germline V gene (reference sequence), are SGHAT and FQDESV. Trimming takes 5 bases from V and 0 bases from J, and the germline ends sit 14 bases apart. Receptors were amplified or captured by RT-PCR. Reads for this sample came from an Illumina MiSeq. TCRdb reprocessed the public reads (quality trimming at Q25 with fastp, clone calling with MiXCR) and kept in-frame beta chains. One record per CDR3 amino acid sequence lists the most common genes and DNA. The sample data list hundreds of thousands of distinct CDR3 sequences, and 11% to 15% of these were observed just once. 3% to 4.5% of the sample is held by the ten biggest clonotypes.

The sample comprised memory CD4+ T cells from blood. Recombination joined TRBV11-1 with TRBJ2-7; the D gene is not confidently resolved. The sequence was collected from a female donor in good health, serving as a healthy control. The DNA sequence reads TGTGCCAGCAGCAAAGACGGGCTCCGCTCCTACGAGCAGTACTTC. This codes for CASSKDGLRSYEQYF.